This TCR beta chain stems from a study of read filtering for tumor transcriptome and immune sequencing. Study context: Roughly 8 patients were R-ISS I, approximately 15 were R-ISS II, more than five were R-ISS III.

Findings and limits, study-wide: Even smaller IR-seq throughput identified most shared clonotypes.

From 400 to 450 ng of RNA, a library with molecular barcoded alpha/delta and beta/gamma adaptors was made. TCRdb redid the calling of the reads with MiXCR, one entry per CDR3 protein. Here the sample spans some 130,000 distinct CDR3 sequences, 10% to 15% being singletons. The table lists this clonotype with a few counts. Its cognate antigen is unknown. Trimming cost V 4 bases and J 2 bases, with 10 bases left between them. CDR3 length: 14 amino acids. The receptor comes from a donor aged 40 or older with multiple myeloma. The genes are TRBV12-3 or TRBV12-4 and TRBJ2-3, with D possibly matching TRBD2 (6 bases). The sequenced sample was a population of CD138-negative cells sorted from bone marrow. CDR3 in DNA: TGTGCCAGCAGTTCGTCTAGCGTCACAGATACGCAGTATTTT. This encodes CASSSSSVTDTQYF.